Listed below are T cell receptor beta chains from one sample, sequenced in a study of molecular identifiers for immune sequencing clone quantification. Each CDR3 protein is one row after TCRdb ran MiXCR on the PCR reads. Here the sample spans around 65,000 distinct CDR3 sequences, around a sixth being singletons. The sequenced material came from naive CD8+ T cells from blood, with Jurkat cell RNA spiked in. Every receptor here comes from a human donor in good health. Some libraries in this study had Jurkat cell RNA spiked in. Both conserved end residues are part of each CDR3. For some rows the clone size is stated as once, few or many, or as a class when expanded; others skip it.

CDR3 length,clone size,V gene,CDR3 protein
14,many,TRBV27,CASSLLRDNEKLFF
14,-,TRBV7-8,CASTTGGGGDEQFF
14,-,TRBV7-9,CASSSERVHGELFF
13,-,TRBV5-3,CARSPGPHNEQFF
13,many,TRBV24-1,CATSDPDSNEQFF
15,many,TRBV29-1,CSVESGRKNTGELFF
15,many,TRBV28,CASSPSSGSTGEQYF
13,many,TRBV12-3/TRBV12-4,CASSLAMGSEAFF
19,many,TRBV2,CASKIGGTSRLSSYNEQFF
15,many,TRBV30,CAWSVGGRSWTEAFF
21,many,TRBV4-1,CASSQGPPGTSGGLLSYEQYF
18,-,TRBV14,CASSPRYLMQGSSYEQYF
16,many,TRBV4-1,CASSPQSYSGANVLTF
14,-,TRBV7-9,CASSPSVDTGELFF
18,few,TRBV21-1,CASSTPGTSGKNTGELFF
14,many,TRBV25-1,CASSVQDSTDTQYF
14,many,TRBV4-2,CASSNGVGFDEQYF
17,many,TRBV4-2,CASSQDPVLEVPPEQYF
13,many,TRBV18,CASSLSGAGELFF
11,many,TRBV6-6,CASSNQETQYF
11,many,TRBV6-2/TRBV6-3,CASGVGYEQYF
16,many,TRBV4-1,CASSQEETGTAYEQYF
14,many,TRBV20-1,CSARDGTSLLEQYF
18,many,TRBV12-3/TRBV12-4,CASSTPSGQGATKNIQYF
15,many,TRBV12-3/TRBV12-4,CASRLRTGLNTEAFF
15,many,TRBV27,CASSLSVYSNQPQHF
14,many,TRBV7-9,CASSPTTGNYGYTF
16,-,TRBV7-9,CASSPVDGSSGNTIYF
14,-,TRBV11-2,CASSYWTGDNEQFF
20,many,TRBV20-1,CSARGLGLAGASPFTDTQYF
14,many,TRBV27,CASSMTGGYSEQFF
18,many,TRBV6-1,CASRGGGRFPSWSDTQYF
12,many,TRBV3-1,CASSPKRAPLHF
14,few,TRBV3-1,CASSQGTYNSPLHF
13,many,TRBV10-3,CAISAQLNTEAFF
16,many,TRBV7-2,CASSFNGVANTGELFF
16,many,TRBV24-1,CATSDFVQGNTGELFF
15,many,TRBV12-3/TRBV12-4,CASSLYRDSSYEQYF
15,many,TRBV13,CASSETTGSPGELFF
15,many,TRBV7-8,CASSLSPKGSYEQYF
19,-,TRBV2,CASSEDPGLADRFRNEQFF
15,many,TRBV29-1,CSVGLKGANTDTQYF
14,many,TRBV27,CASSPLGLAIGYTF
13,many,TRBV6-2/TRBV6-3,CASSWKITDTQYF
18,many,TRBV7-9,CASSLALGPGLVDNEQFF
16,few,TRBV4-1,CASSLTPSSGTYEQYF